This TCR beta chain was sequenced during a study of cytomegalovirus exposure and HLA in healthy donors. Comment on this clone: Its antigen is currently unknown.

Study-level findings and limits: Cytomegalovirus-associated status was assigned to around 160 TCR beta chains.

From germline, CDR1 is SGDLS and CDR2 YYNGEE. The CDR3 covers 15 residues. V dropped 6 bases and J dropped 4 bases, with 17 bases sitting between them. Here immunoSEQ multiplex PCR was the method, and the copy in TCRdb shows in-frame clones only, minus some. This table has 280,000 or so clones, approximately 88% appearing once. The receptor was derived from a woman between 18 and 29 years old in good health and CMV-seronegative. Specimen: PBMCs. The chain recombines TRBV9 with TRBJ2-1; D possibly corresponds to TRBD1 (7 bases). CDR3 protein: CASTRGGDRYNEQFF. CDR3 in DNA: TGTGCCAGCACCCGCGGAGGGGACAGATACAATGAGCAGTTCTTC.